Below, 29 T cell receptor beta chains from the same sample are listed, as sequenced in a study of cytomegalovirus exposure and HLA in healthy donors. The PCR employed 60 Vbeta primers together with 13 Jbeta primers. Sequencing used immunoSEQ multiplex PCR; TCRdb keeps in-frame clones, though not all of them. The sample contains roughly 170,000 clones, approximately 77% of which appear only once. Source material: PBMCs. The receptors derive from a female donor in good health and CMV-seronegative.

This chain connects TRBV7-6 to TRBJ2-7; TRBD1 might be the D (6 bases). CDR1 is SGHVS, CDR2 FNYEAQ, per germline. The CDR3 extends over 14 amino acids. Between the trimmed V and J ends, which lost 1 base and 3 bases, there was a span of 10 bases. Written as DNA, the CDR3 is TGTGCCAGCAGCTTAGGGGTACAGGGCTACGAGCAGTACTTC. This encodes CASSLGVQGYEQYF. The full variable domain, completed using reference TRBV7-6 and TRBJ2-7, is GAGVSQSPRYKVTKRGQDVALRCDPISGHVSLYWYRQALGQGPEFLTYFNYEAQQDKSGLPNDRFSAERPEGSISTLTIQRTEQRDSAMYRCASSLGVQGYEQYFGPGTRLTVT.

The genes are TRBV6-5 and TRBJ2-1; 12 nucleotides align to TRBD1. Germline trimming cut 5 bases from V and 9 bases from J; bases unmatched to any gene: 8. Germline values: CDR1 MNHEY, CDR2 SVGAGI. CDR3 length equals 15 residues. CDR3 nucleotides: TGTGCCAGCAGTAAGCCGGGACAGGGGGCGACTGAGCAGTTCTTC. As protein: CASSKPGQGATEQFF.

V and J are TRBV7-9 and TRBJ2-5; 9 bases align to TRBD2. The CDR3 contains 18 residues. Trimming removed 5 bases from V and 5 bases from J; junction bases left unmatched: 18. Germline-derived CDR1 and CDR2 are SEHNR and FQNEAQ (reference sequence). CDR3 sequence: CASSQARGSGGSGETQYF. CDR3 DNA: TGTGCCAGCAGCCAGGCCCGTGGTAGCGGGGGCTCCGGGGAGACCCAGTACTTC.

J is TRBJ2-1 and V is TRBV28; 7 nucleotides line up with TRBD1. Germline-derived CDR1 and CDR2 are MDHEN and SYDVKM. This CDR3 has 15 amino acids. Losses at the gene ends were 6 bases for V and 7 bases for J; bases not matched to a gene: 12. DNA of the CDR3: TGTGCCAGCAGCCGCGACAGGGTACGGGGAAATGAGCAGTTCTTC. Protein product: CASSRDRVRGNEQFF.

V is TRBV27 and J is TRBJ2-3; 14 bases align to TRBD2. CDR1 and CDR2 from the germline V gene are MNHEY and SMNVEV (reference sequence). The trim removed 5 bases at V and 1 base at J, leaving 11 bases unmatched. This CDR3 is built from 19 residues. As DNA, the CDR3 is TGTGCCAGCAGTCCACGAGCCACGACTAGCGGGGGGGGCACAGATACGCAGTATTTT. It encodes CASSPRATTSGGGTDTQYF.

V usage is TRBV2 and J usage is TRBJ1-2; 7 nucleotides line up with TRBD1. This CDR3 region has 13 residues. The V and J ends lost 1 base and 8 bases, in that order; junction bases with no gene match: 4. Germline loops: CDR1 SNHLY, CDR2 FYNNEI. CDR3 DNA: TGTGCCAGCAGTGAAGTGACAGGGCAGGGCTACACCTTC. Translating it yields CASSEVTGQGYTF.

The rearrangement links TRBV7-8 to TRBJ1-2; a possible D gene is TRBD1 (6 bases). V was clipped by 4 bases and J by 8 bases, with 20 bases between them. Germline CDR1 is SGHVS and CDR2 is FQNEAQ. The CDR3 totals 15 residues. The DNA of the CDR3 is TGTGCCAGCAGCTCGCCTGGGGGCACGACAGGAGGCTACACCTTC. It codes for CASSSPGGTTGGYTF.

The rearrangement joins TRBV14 to TRBJ1-3; 7 nucleotides align to TRBD1. The trim removed 2 bases at V and 2 bases at J, leaving 0 bases unmatched. Germline assignment: CDR1 SGHDN and CDR2 FVKESK. There are 14 residues in the CDR3. CDR3: CASSQTGAGNTIYF. The DNA of the CDR3 is TGTGCCAGCAGCCAAACAGGGGCTGGAAACACCATATATTTT.

The gene calls are TRBV15 and TRBJ1-4; D unclear. V lost 0 bases and J lost 3, with 8 bases in between. Germline assignment: CDR1 LNHNV and CDR2 YYDKDF (reference sequence). CDR3 length: 15 residues. The CDR3 sequence: CATSREAGANEKLFF. The CDR3 DNA follows: TGTGCCACCAGCAGAGAGGCCGGGGCTAATGAAAAACTGTTTTTT.

The CDR3 sequence is CASSASSGGYTGELFF. In nucleotides, the CDR3 is TGTGCCAGCAGCGCCTCTAGCGGGGGGTACACCGGGGAGCTGTTTTTT. The rearrangement joins TRBV7-3 to TRBJ2-2; 11 nucleotides match TRBD2. The CDR3 contains 16 residues. With 5 bases clipped from V and 3 bases from J, the junction kept 5 bases outside the gene matches. Per the germline V gene, CDR1 is SGHTA and CDR2 is FQGTGA.

This chain uses TRBV6-6 with TRBJ2-5, with D maybe TRBD2 (6 bases). The CDR3 consists of 14 residues. Deletions cut 6 bases from V and 5 bases from J, with 16 bases between. The germline gives CDR1 MNHNY, CDR2 SVGAGI (reference sequence). CDR3 sequence (DNA): TGTGCCAGCAGCCGCGGGGTGGAGGGGGAGACCCAGTACTTC. Translating it yields CASSRGVEGETQYF.

The chain combines TRBV19 with TRBJ2-1, with TRBD2 as a possible D gene (5 bases). The length of the CDR3 is 11 residues. The V gene's germline CDR1 is LNHDA and CDR2 SQIVND (reference sequence). V was trimmed by 5 bases and J by 8 bases, leaving 7 bases between them. CDR3 protein: CASSEGDEQFF. CDR3 coding DNA: TGTGCCAGTAGTGAGGGCGATGAGCAGTTCTTC.

This clone was seen a handful of times. The chain combines TRBV10-3 with TRBJ2-7; 7 bases align to TRBD1. The V gene end was trimmed by 10 bases and the J gene end by 0 bases; junction bases not matched to a gene: 6. CDR1 is ENHRY and CDR2 is SYGVKD in the germline V gene. This CDR3 contains 13 residues. In DNA, the CDR3 is TGTGCCACCCGACAGGGCGCCTCCTACGAGCAGTACTTC. Amino acid sequence: CATRQGASYEQYF.

The V and J genes are TRBV7-2 and TRBJ2-6; no clear D. The length of the CDR3 is 14 residues. Trimming stripped 7 bases from V and 2 bases from J, with 9 bases between. CDR1 and CDR2 from the germline V gene are SGHTA and FQGNSA. In DNA, the CDR3 is TGTGCCAGCACCCGAGCCCCTGGGGCCAACGTCCTGACTTTC. Its protein product is CASTRAPGANVLTF.

The table lists this clone with a count of one. The chain joins TRBV7-3 to TRBJ2-1, with a possible D match to TRBD2 (5 bases). The CDR3 is 13 residues long. Trimming removed 5 bases from V and 3 bases from J, with 8 bases in between. The germline CDR1 and CDR2 sequences are SGHTA and FQGTGA. Here the CDR3 DNA reads TGTGCCAGCAGCCCGGACTTCTACAATGAGCAGTTCTTC. Protein sequence: CASSPDFYNEQFF. Full variable domain (remainder filled in from reference TRBV7-3 and TRBJ2-1): GAGVSQTPSNKVTEKGKYVELRCDPISGHTALYWYRQSLGQGPEFLIYFQGTGAADDSGLPNDRFFAVRPEGSVSTLKIQRTERGDSAVYLCASSPDFYNEQFFGPGTRLTVL.

The chain couples TRBV7-9 to TRBJ2-7; D unclear. The length of the CDR3 is 12 residues. V gave up 5 bases and J gave up 2 bases, with 7 bases separating them. Per the germline V gene, CDR1 is SEHNR and CDR2 is FQNEAQ (reference sequence). The CDR3 spells CASSPSTYEQYF. CDR3 DNA: TGTGCCAGCAGCCCGAGTACCTACGAGCAGTACTTC. The full variable domain, completed using reference TRBV7-9 and TRBJ2-7, is DTGVSQNPRHKITKRGQNVTFRCDPISEHNRLYWYRQTLGQGPEFLTYFQNEAQLEKSRLLSDRFSAERPKGSFSTLEIQRTEQGDSAMYLCASSPSTYEQYFGPGTRLTVT.

This chain connects TRBV19 to TRBJ2-1; D is undetermined. V was clipped by 1 base and J by 12 bases, with 7 bases between them. The CDR3 is 11 amino acids. Per the germline V gene, CDR1 is LNHDA and CDR2 is SQIVND (reference sequence). CDR3 coding DNA: TGTGCCAGTAGTATAGGGAGAGGGCAGTTCTTC. Amino acids: CASSIGRGQFF.

The chain is built from TRBV30 and TRBJ2-1, with 7 positions matching TRBD2. Germline V gene sequence: CDR1 GTSNPN, CDR2 SVGIG (reference sequence). The CDR3 has 15 amino acids. J was trimmed by 0 bases and V by 5 bases; bases with no gene match: 7. The CDR3, as DNA: TGTGCCTGGGGGGGGGACTTTAGCTCCTACAATGAGCAGTTCTTC. Translation gives CAWGGDFSSYNEQFF. Combining the CDR3 with reference TRBV30 and TRBJ2-1 gives the whole variable domain SQTIHQWPATLVQPVGSPLSLECTVEGTSNPNLYWYRQAAGRGLQLLFYSVGIGQISSEVPQNLSASRPQDRQFILSSKKLLLSDSGFYLCAWGGDFSSYNEQFFGPGTRLTVL.

This rearrangement joins TRBV7-3 to TRBJ2-1; possibly TRBD2 for D (5 bases). Germline V gene lookup returns CDR1 SGHTA and CDR2 FQGTGA. V was cut by 5 bases and J by 0 bases, with 17 bases left in between. This CDR3 spans 17 amino acids. The CDR3 loop is CASSPAPAVSSYNEQFF. The CDR3 DNA sequence: TGTGCCAGCAGCCCGGCCCCAGCGGTTAGCTCCTACAATGAGCAGTTCTTC.

This rearrangement joins TRBV2 to TRBJ1-5, with 10 positions matching TRBD1. Losses at the gene ends were 4 bases for V and 9 bases for J; bases not matched to a gene: 9. The CDR3 is 15 amino acids. The germline CDR1 and CDR2 sequences are SNHLY and FYNNEI. CDR3 sequence reads: CASSVGQGRGGPQHF. The CDR3 coding sequence is TGTGCCAGCAGTGTGGGACAGGGGCGGGGAGGGCCCCAGCATTTT.

The gene calls are TRBV28 and TRBJ2-4; D may be TRBD2 (6 bases). Deletions cut 3 bases from V and 5 bases from J, with 8 bases between. The CDR3 spans 13 residues. CDR1 and CDR2 from the germline V gene are MDHEN and SYDVKM. CDR3 loop: CASSLWGENIQYF. CDR3 sequence (DNA): TGTGCCAGCAGTTTGTGGGGGGAAAACATTCAGTACTTC.

DNA of the CDR3: TGTGCCAGCATCGGCACGAGCGACTACGGCGCGTACTTC. It translates to CASIGTSDYGAYF. J is TRBJ2-7 and V is TRBV28, with TRBD2 as a possible D gene (5 bases). The CDR3 extends over 13 amino acids. Trimming removed 7 bases at V and 12 bases at J, with 22 bases between. CDR1 and CDR2 (germline): MDHEN, SYDVKM.

This clone was seen a single time. J is TRBJ1-2 and V is TRBV5-8, with 8 bases identical to TRBD1. J was trimmed by 8 bases and V by 6 bases; bases with no gene match: 9. The CDR3 is made up of 13 amino acids. Looked up from germline, CDR1 is SGHTS and CDR2 is YDEGEE. For the CDR3, the DNA is TGTGCCAGCACAGAACAGGGGGTAGGAGGCTACACCTTC. Translating gives CASTEQGVGGYTF.

As DNA, the CDR3 is TGTGCCAGCAGCGAAGCGGGGGGCCCAGATACGCAGTATTTT. Encoded protein: CASSEAGGPDTQYF. This chain uses TRBV9 with TRBJ2-3; TRBD2 matches 9 bases. The CDR3 consists of 14 residues. Germline V gene data show CDR1 as SGDLS and CDR2 as YYNGEE. V dropped 3 bases and J dropped 4; count of bases not matched to a gene: 3. The full variable domain, with the rest looked up from reference TRBV9 and TRBJ2-3, is DSGVTQTPKHLITATGQRVTLRCSPRSGDLSVYWYQQSLDQGLQFLIQYYNGEERAKGNILERFSAQQFPDLHSELNLSSLELGDSALYFCASSEAGGPDTQYFGPGTRLTVL.

V is TRBV7-2 and J is TRBJ2-5; D might be TRBD2 (6 bases). With 3 bases removed from V and 9 bases from J, the gap between germline ends came to 8 bases. The CDR3 totals 11 residues. CDR1 is SGHTA, CDR2 FQGNSA, per germline. The CDR3 sequence: CASSLTGAQYF. Written as DNA, the CDR3 is TGTGCCAGCAGCTTGACGGGGGCCCAGTACTTC.

This clone was detected a few times. The chain couples TRBV28 to TRBJ1-5, with a weak D call TRBD1 (5 bases). V was clipped by 8 bases and J by 6 bases, with 14 bases between them. Per germline, CDR1 MDHEN and CDR2 SYDVKM. The CDR3 runs 13 residues. The CDR3 DNA is TGTGCCAGCGTAGTTCAGGGCTCTCAGCCCCAGCATTTT. Its translation is CASVVQGSQPQHF.

This chain connects TRBV29-1 to TRBJ1-1; 8 bases align to TRBD1. The CDR3 sequence is 11 residues long. Losses at the gene ends were 6 bases for V and 6 bases for J; bases not matched to a gene: 3. Per the germline V gene, CDR1 is SQVTM and CDR2 is ANQGSEA. The CDR3 loop reads CSVQGGAEAFF. DNA for the CDR3: TGCAGCGTACAGGGGGGCGCTGAAGCTTTCTTT.

The rearrangement joins TRBV5-1 to TRBJ2-2, with TRBD2 identical over 13 bases. V trimming: 2 bases; J trimming: 8 bases; junction bases outside the gene matches: 12. The CDR3 extends over 18 amino acids. Per the germline V gene, CDR1 is SGHRS and CDR2 is YFSETQ. The DNA for the CDR3 is TGCGCCAGCAGCTTAGTCCCGCCGGGACTAGCGGGAAGTGGGGAGCTGTTTTTT. It specifies CASSLVPPGLAGSGELFF.

The chain couples TRBV28 to TRBJ1-2; D is possibly TRBD1 (6 bases). V was shortened by 6 bases and J by 3 bases, with 17 bases between the two germline ends. The CDR3 has 15 amino acids. Germline CDR1 and CDR2: MDHEN and SYDVKM. The CDR3 spells CASSRLRGMDYGYTF. DNA for the CDR3: TGTGCCAGCAGCAGGCTAAGGGGGATGGACTATGGCTACACCTTC.